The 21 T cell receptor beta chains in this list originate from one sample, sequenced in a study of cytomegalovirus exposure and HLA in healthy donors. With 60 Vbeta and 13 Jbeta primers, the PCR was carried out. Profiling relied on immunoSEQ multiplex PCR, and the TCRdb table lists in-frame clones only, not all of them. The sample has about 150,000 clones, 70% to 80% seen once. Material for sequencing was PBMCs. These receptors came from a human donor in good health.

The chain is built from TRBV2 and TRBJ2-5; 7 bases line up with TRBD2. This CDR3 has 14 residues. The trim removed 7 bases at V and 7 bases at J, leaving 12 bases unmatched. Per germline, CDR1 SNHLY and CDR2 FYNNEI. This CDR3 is CASTPGVAGPTQYF. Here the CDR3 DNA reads TGTGCCAGCACCCCCGGGGTAGCGGGCCCGACCCAGTACTTC.

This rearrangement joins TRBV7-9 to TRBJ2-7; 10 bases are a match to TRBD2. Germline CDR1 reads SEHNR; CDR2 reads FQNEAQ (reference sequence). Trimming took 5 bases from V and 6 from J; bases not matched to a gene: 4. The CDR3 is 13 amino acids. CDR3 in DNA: TGTGCCAGCAGCGCCGTAGCGGGGGGCGAGCAGTACTTC. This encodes CASSAVAGGEQYF.

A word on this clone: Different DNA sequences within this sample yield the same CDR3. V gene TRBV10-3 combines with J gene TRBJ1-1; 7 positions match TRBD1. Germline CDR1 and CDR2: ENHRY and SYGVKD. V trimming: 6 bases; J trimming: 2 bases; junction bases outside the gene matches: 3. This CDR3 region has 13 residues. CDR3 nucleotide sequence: TGTGCCATCAGCCGGGACAGAAACACTGAAGCTTTCTTT. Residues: CAISRDRNTEAFF.

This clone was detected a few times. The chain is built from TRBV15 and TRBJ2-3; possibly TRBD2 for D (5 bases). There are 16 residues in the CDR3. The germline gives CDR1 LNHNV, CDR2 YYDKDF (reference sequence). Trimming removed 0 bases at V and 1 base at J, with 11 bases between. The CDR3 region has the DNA TGTGCCACCAGCAGAGATCCGGGGTATCGCACAGATACGCAGTATTTT. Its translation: CATSRDPGYRTDTQYF.

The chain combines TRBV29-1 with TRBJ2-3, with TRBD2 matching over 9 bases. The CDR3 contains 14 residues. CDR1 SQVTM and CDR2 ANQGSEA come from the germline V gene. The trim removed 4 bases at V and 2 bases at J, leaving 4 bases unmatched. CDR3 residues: CSVGAGGFTDTQYF. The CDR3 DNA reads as TGCAGCGTTGGGGCGGGGGGGTTCACAGATACGCAGTATTTT.

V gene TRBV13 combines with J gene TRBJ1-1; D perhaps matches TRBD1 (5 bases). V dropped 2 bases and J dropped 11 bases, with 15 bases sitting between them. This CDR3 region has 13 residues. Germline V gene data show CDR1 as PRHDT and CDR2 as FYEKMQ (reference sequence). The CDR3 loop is CASSLSGGDRAFF. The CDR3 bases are TGTGCCAGCAGCTTAAGTGGAGGGGATCGCGCTTTCTTT.

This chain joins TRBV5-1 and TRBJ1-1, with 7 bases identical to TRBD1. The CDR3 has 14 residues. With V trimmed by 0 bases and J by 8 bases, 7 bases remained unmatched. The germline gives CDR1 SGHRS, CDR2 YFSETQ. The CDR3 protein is CASSLGRGSGEAFF. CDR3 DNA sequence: TGCGCCAGCAGCTTGGGCAGGGGGAGCGGAGAAGCTTTCTTT.

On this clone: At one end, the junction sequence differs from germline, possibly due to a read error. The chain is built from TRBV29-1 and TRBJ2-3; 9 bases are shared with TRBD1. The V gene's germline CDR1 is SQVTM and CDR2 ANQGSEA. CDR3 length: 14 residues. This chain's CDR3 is CSVKDRGFRDTQYF. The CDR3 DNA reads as TGCAGCGTTAAAGACAGGGGGTTTCGGGATACGCAGTATTTT.

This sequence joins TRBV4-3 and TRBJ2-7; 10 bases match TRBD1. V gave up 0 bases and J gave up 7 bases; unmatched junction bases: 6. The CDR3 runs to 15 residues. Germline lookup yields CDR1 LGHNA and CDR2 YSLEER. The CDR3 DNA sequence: TGCGCCAGCAGCCAAGATAGACAGGGGGCTTGGGAGCAGTACTTC. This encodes CASSQDRQGAWEQYF.

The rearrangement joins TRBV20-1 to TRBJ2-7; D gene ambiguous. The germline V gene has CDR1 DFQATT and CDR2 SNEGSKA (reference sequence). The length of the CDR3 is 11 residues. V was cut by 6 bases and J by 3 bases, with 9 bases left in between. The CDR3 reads CSALIIYEQYF. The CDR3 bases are TGCAGTGCCTTAATAATCTACGAGCAGTACTTC.

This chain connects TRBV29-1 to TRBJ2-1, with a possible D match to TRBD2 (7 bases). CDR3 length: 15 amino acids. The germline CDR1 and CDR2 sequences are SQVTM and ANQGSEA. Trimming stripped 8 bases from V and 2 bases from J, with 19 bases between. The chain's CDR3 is CSSRPAGAPYNEQFF. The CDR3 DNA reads TGCAGCTCCCGCCCCGCGGGGGCCCCCTACAATGAGCAGTTCTTC.

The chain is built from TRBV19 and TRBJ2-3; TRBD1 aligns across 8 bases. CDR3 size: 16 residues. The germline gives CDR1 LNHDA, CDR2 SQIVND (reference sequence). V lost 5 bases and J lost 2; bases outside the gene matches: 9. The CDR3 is CASSVRTGRATDTQYF. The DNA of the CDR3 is TGTGCCAGTAGTGTCCGGACAGGGAGAGCCACAGATACGCAGTATTTT.

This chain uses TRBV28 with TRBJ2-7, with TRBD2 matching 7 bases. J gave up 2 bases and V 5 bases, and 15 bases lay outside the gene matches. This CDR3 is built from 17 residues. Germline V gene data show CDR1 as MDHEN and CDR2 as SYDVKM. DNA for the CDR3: TGTGCCAGCAGTCCCTATAGCGGGCCCGCCACCCCCTACGAGCAGTACTTC. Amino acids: CASSPYSGPATPYEQYF.

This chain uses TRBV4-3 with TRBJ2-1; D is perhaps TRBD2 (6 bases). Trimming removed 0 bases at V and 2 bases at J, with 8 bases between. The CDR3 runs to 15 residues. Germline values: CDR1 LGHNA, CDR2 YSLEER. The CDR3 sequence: CASSQDRGTYNEQFF. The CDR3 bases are TGCGCCAGCAGCCAAGATCGCGGGACCTACAATGAGCAGTTCTTC.

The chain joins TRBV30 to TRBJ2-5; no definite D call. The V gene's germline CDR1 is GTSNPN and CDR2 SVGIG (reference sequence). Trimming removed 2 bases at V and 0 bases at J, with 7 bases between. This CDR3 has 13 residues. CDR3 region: CAWSRGNQETQYF. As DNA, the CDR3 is TGTGCCTGGAGTCGAGGAAACCAAGAGACCCAGTACTTC.

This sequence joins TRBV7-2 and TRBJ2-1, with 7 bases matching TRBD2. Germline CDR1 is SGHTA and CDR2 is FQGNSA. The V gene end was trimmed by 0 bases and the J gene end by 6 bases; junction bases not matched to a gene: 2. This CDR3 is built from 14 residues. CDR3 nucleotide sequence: TGTGCCAGCAGCTTAGCGGCTAGCGGCAATGAGCAGTTCTTC. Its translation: CASSLAASGNEQFF.

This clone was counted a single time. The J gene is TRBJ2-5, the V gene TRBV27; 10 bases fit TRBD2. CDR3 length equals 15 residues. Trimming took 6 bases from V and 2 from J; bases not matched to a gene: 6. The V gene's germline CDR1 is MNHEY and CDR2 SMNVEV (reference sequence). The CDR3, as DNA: TGTGCCAGCAGGAATAGCGGGAGGACTCAAGAGACCCAGTACTTC. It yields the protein CASRNSGRTQETQYF.

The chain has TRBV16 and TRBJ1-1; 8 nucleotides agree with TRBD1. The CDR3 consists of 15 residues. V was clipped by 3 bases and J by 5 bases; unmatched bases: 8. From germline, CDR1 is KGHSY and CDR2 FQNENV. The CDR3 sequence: CASSHETGATTEAFF. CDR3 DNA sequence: TGTGCCAGCAGCCATGAGACAGGGGCGACGACTGAAGCTTTCTTT.

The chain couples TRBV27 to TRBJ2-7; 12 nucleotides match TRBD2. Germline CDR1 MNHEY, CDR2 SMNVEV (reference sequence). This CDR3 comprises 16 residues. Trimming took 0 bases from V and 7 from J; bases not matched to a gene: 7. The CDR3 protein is CASSLSPSGGAWEQYF. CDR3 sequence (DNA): TGTGCCAGCAGTTTATCTCCTAGCGGGGGGGCGTGGGAGCAGTACTTC.

As DNA, the CDR3 is TGTGCCAGCAGTCCCGTTGGGACATGGGAGACCCAGTACTTC. This gives the protein CASSPVGTWETQYF. The rearrangement joins TRBV28 to TRBJ2-5; possible D gene TRBD1, 6 bases. Trimming removed 5 bases at V and 5 bases at J, with 15 bases between. CDR1 MDHEN and CDR2 SYDVKM come from the germline V gene. The CDR3 consists of 14 residues.

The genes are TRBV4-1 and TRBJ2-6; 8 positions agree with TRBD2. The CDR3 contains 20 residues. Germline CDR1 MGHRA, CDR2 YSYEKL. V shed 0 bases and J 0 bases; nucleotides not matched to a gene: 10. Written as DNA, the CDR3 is TGCGCCAGCAGCCAAGATCAGCAGCGGGGGAGTTTCTCTGGGGCCAACGTCCTGACTTTC. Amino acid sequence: CASSQDQQRGSFSGANVLTF.